This T cell receptor beta chain was documented in a study of T-cell memory formation after mild COVID-19. Study results and caveats: Within pre-infection memory, some responding clones were found, suggesting cross-reactive memory joined. Clones contracting across day 15 to 85 had a balanced CD4/CD8 profile; later expanding clones leaned CD4+. Mainly CM and EM harbored the contracting CD4+ clones; mainly EMRA harbored the CD8+ ones.

TCRdb reprocessed the 5' RACE reads with MiXCR, giving one entry per CDR3 protein. The table lists 400,000 to 500,000 distinct CDR3 sequences, about 20% of them singletons, with more than 8% in the top ten. In the case of this clonotype: Its antigen is undetermined.

In germline, CDR1 is LGHNA, CDR2 YNFKEQ. The CDR3 runs 17 residues. V lost 0 bases and J 4 bases, leaving 15 bases between the germline ends. The sequence derives from an adult woman who had mild COVID-19 (a few samples of this study predate the infection). Cell type and time point are not known. The sample consisted of PBMCs or a T cell subset sorted from them (not recorded which). The V gene is TRBV4-2, the J gene TRBJ2-2; tentatively, D is TRBD1 or TRBD2 (5 bases each). The CDR3 nucleotides are TGTGCCAGCAGCCAAGATCCCCAAGGGGAGCTCACCGGGGAGCTGTTTTTT. This gives the protein CASSQDPQGELTGELFF.